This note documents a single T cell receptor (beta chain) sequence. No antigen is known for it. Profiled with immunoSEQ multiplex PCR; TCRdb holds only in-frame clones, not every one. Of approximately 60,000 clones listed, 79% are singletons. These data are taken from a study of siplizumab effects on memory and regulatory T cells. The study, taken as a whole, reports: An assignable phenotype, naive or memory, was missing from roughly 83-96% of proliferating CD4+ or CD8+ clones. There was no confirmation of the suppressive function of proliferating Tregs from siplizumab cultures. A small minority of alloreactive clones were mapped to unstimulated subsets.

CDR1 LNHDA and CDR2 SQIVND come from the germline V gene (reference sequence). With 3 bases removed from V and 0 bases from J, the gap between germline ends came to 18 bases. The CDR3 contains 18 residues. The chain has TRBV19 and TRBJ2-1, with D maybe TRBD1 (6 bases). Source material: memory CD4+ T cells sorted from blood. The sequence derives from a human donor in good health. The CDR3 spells CASSMVLNRGGSYNEQFF. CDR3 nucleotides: TGTGCCAGTAGTATGGTGCTTAATCGAGGGGGCTCCTACAATGAGCAGTTCTTC.